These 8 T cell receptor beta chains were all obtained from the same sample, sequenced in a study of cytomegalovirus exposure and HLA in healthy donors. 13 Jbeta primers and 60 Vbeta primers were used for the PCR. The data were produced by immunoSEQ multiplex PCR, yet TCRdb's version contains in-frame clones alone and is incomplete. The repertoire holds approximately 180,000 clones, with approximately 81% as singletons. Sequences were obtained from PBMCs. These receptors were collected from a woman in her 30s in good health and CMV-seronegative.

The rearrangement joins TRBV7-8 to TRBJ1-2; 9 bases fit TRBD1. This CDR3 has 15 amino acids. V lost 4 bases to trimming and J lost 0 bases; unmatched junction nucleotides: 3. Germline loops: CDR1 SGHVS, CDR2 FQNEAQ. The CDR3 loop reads CASSWTGEANYGYTF. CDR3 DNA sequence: TGTGCCAGCAGCTGGACAGGGGAAGCTAACTATGGCTACACCTTC.

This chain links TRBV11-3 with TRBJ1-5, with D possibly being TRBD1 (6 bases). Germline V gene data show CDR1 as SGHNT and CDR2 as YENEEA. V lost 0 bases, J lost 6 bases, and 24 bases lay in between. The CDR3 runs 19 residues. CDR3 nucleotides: TGTGCCAGCAGCTTAGATAGGGGTATGGAGACAGGAGAAGGTCAGCCCCAGCATTTT. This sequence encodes CASSLDRGMETGEGQPQHF.

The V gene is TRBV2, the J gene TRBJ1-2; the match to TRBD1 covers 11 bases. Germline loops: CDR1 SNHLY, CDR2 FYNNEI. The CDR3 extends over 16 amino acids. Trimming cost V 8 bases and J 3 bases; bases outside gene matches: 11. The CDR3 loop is CASGVMPDRGHYGYTF. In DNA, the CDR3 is TGTGCCAGCGGGGTGATGCCGGACAGGGGGCACTATGGCTACACCTTC.

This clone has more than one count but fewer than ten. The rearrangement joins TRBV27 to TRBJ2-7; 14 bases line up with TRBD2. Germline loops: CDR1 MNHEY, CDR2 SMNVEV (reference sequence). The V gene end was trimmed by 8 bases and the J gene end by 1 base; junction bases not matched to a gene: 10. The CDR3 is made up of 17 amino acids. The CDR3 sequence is CASRRGTSGSSSYEQYF. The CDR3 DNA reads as TGTGCCAGCCGTAGGGGGACTAGCGGGAGTAGTTCCTACGAGCAGTACTTC.

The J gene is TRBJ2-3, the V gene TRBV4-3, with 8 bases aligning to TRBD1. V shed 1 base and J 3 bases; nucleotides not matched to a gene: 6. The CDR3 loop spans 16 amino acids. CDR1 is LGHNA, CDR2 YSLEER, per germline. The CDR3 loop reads CASSQVGTGGTDTQYF. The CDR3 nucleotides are TGCGCCAGCAGCCAAGTTGGCACAGGGGGTACAGATACGCAGTATTTT.

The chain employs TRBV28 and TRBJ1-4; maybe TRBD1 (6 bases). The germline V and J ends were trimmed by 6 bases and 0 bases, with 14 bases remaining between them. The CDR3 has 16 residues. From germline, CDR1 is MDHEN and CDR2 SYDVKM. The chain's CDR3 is CASRPPGQSTNEKLFF. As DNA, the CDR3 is TGTGCCAGCAGGCCCCCGGGACAATCAACTAATGAAAAACTGTTTTTT.

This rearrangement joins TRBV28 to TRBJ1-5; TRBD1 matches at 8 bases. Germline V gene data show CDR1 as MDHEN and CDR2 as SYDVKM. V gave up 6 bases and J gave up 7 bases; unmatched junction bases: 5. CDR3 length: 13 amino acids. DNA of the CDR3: TGTGCCAGCAGGGACAGGGTGCAACAGCCCCAGCATTTT. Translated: CASRDRVQQPQHF.

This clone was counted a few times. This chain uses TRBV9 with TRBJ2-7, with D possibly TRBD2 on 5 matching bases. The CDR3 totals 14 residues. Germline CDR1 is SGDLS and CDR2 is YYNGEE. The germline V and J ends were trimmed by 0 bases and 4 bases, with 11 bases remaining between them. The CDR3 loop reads CASSVAPTGYEQYF. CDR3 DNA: TGTGCCAGCAGCGTAGCTCCGACGGGGTACGAGCAGTACTTC.